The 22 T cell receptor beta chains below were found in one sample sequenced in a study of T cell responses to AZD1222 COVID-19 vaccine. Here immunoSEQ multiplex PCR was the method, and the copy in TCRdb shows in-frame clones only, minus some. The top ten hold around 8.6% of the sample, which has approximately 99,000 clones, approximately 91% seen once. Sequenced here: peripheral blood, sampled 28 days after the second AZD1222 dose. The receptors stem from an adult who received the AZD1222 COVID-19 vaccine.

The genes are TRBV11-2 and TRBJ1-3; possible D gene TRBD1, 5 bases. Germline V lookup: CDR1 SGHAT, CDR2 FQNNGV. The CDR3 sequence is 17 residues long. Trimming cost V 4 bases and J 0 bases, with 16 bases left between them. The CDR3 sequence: CASSSRLAGGSGNTIYF. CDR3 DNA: TGTGCCAGCAGCTCCCGTCTTGCGGGGGGCTCTGGAAACACCATATATTTT.

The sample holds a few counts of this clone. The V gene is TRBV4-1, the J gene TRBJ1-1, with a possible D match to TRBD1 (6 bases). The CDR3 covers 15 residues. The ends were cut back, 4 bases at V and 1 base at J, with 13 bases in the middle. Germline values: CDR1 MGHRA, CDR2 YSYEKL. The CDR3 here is CASSPTDSRNTEAFF. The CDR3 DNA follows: TGCGCCAGCAGCCCAACGGACAGCCGGAACACTGAAGCTTTCTTT.

The CDR3 DNA reads TGTGCCAGCAGCGCCAGAGACAGGGGGTCGGTAAGCGCCGGGGAGCTGTTTTTT. Protein: CASSARDRGSVSAGELFF. The rearrangement joins TRBV9 to TRBJ2-2, with 9 positions matching TRBD1. This CDR3 is 18 amino acids long. Per germline, CDR1 SGDLS and CDR2 YYNGEE. V shed 3 bases and J 6 bases; nucleotides not matched to a gene: 15.

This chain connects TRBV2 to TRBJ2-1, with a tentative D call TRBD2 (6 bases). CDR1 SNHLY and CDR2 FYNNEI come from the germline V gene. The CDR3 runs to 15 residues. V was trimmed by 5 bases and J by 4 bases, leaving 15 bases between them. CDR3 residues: CASSSSATVYNEQFF. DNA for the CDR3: TGTGCCAGCAGTTCTAGCGCAACTGTTTACAATGAGCAGTTCTTC.

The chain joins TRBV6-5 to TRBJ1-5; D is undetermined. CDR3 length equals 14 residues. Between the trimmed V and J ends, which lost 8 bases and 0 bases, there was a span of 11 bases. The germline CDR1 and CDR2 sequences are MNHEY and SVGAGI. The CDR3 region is CASQKGNSNQPQHF. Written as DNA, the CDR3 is TGTGCCAGCCAAAAGGGAAATAGCAATCAGCCCCAGCATTTT.

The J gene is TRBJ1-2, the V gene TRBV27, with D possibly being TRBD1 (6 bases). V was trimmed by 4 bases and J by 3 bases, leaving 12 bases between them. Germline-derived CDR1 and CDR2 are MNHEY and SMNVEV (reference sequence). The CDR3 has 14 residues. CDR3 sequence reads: CASSSRQDDYGYTF. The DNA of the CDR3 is TGTGCCAGCAGTTCGAGACAGGACGACTATGGCTACACCTTC.

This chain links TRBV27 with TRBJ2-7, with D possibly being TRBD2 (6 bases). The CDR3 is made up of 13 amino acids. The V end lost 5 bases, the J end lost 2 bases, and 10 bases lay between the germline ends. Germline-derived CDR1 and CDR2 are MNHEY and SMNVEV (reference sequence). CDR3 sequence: CASSTSGAYEQYF. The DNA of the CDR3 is TGTGCCAGCAGTACATCGGGGGCCTACGAGCAGTACTTC.

The CDR3 protein is CASSAGLAGSTDTQYF. For the CDR3, the DNA is TGTGCCAGCAGCGCAGGACTAGCGGGAAGTACAGATACGCAGTATTTT. The genes are TRBV7-9 and TRBJ2-3, with 12 positions matching TRBD2. Germline assignment: CDR1 SEHNR and CDR2 FQNEAQ (reference sequence). The V segment lost 5 bases and the J segment 3 bases; nucleotides outside the gene matches: 6. This CDR3 is built from 16 residues.

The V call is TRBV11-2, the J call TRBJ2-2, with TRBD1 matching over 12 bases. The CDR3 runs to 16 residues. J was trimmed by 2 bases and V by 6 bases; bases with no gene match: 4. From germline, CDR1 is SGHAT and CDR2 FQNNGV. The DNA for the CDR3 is TGTGCCAGCAGAAAGGGACAGGGGGCTAACACCGGGGAGCTGTTTTTT. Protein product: CASRKGQGANTGELFF.

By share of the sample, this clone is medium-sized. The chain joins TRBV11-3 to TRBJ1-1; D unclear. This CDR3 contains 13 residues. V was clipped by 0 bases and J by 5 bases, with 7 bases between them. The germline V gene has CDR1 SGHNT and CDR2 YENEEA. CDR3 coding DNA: TGTGCCAGCAGCTTAGACGAGAGGACTGAAGCTTTCTTT. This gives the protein CASSLDERTEAFF.

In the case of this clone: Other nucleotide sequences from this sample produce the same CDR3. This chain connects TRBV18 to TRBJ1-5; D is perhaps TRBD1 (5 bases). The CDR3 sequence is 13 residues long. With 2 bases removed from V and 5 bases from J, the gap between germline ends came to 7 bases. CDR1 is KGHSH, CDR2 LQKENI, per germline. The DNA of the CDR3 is TGTGCCAGCTCACCAGGCAGGGATCAGCCCCAGCATTTT. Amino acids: CASSPGRDQPQHF.

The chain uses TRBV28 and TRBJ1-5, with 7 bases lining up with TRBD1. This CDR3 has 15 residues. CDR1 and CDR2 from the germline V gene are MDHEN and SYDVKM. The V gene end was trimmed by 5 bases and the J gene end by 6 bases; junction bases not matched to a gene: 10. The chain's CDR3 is CASSLFGTAVQPQHF. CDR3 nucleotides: TGTGCCAGCAGTCTATTCGGGACAGCCGTTCAGCCCCAGCATTTT.

The CDR3 is CASSLPGGAAGMILYTEAFF. As DNA, the CDR3 is TGTGCCAGCAGTTTACCAGGGGGCGCAGCTGGGATGATATTGTACACTGAAGCTTTCTTT. This sequence joins TRBV28 and TRBJ1-1; 8 nucleotides align to TRBD1. Germline CDR1 reads MDHEN; CDR2 reads SYDVKM. The CDR3 has 20 residues. The V segment lost 2 bases and the J segment 3 bases; nucleotides outside the gene matches: 20.

CDR3 nucleotide sequence: TGCGCCAGCAGCATAGCGGGCCGCTACGAGCAGTACTTC. This codes for CASSIAGRYEQYF. This rearrangement joins TRBV5-1 to TRBJ2-7, with 7 bases fitting TRBD2. Germline assignment: CDR1 SGHRS and CDR2 YFSETQ. The V gene end was trimmed by 4 bases and the J gene end by 3 bases; junction bases not matched to a gene: 4. The CDR3 covers 13 residues.

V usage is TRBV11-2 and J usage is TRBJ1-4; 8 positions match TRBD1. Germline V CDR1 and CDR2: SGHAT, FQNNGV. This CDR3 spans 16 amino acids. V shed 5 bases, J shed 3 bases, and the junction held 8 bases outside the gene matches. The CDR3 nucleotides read TGTGCCAGCAGCCAATTCGGGACAGGATCTAATGAAAAACTGTTTTTT. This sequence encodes CASSQFGTGSNEKLFF.

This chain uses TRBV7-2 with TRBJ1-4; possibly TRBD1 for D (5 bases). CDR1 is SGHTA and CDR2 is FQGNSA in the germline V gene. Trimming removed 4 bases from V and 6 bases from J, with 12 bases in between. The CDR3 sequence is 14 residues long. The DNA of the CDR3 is TGTGCCAGCAGCTCCCTGGGGCTTCATGAAAAACTGTTTTTT. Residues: CASSSLGLHEKLFF.

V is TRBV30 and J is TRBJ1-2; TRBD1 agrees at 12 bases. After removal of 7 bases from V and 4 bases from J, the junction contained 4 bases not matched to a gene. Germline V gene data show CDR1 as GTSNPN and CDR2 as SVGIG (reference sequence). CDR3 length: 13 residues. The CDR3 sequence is CALGTGGGYGYTF. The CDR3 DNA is TGTGCCTTAGGGACAGGGGGCGGCTATGGCTACACCTTC.

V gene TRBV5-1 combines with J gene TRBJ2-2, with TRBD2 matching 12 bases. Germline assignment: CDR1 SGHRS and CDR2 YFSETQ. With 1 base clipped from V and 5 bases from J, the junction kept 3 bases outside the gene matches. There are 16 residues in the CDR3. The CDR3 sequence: CASSLTSGRTTGELFF. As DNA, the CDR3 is TGCGCCAGCAGCTTGACTAGCGGGAGGACTACCGGGGAGCTGTTTTTT.

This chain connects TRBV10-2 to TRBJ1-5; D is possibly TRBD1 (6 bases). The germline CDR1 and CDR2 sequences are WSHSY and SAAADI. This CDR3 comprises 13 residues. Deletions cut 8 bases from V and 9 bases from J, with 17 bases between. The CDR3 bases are TGCGCCAGCGGAGGGGGGTCGGCTCGGCCCCAGCATTTT. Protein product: CASGGGSARPQHF.

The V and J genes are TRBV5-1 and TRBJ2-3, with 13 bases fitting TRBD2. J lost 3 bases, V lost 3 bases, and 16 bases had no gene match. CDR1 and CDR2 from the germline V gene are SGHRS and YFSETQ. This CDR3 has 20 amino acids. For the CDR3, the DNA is TGCGCCAGCAGCTCGGGGTACACCGGGACTAGCGGGAAGGGAACAGATACGCAGTATTTT. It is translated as CASSSGYTGTSGKGTDTQYF. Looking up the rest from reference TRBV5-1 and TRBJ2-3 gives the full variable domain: KAGVTQTPRYLIKTRGQQVTLSCSPISGHRSVSWYQQTPGQGLQFLFEYFSETQRNKGNFPGRFSGRQFSNSRSEMNVSTLELGDSALYLCASSSGYTGTSGKGTDTQYFGPGTRLTVL.

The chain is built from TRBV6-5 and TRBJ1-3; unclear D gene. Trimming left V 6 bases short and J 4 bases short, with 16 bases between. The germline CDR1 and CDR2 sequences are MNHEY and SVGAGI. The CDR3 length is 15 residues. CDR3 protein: CASSPSFAGGNTIYF. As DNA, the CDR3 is TGTGCCAGCAGCCCCTCGTTTGCTGGAGGAAACACCATATATTTT.

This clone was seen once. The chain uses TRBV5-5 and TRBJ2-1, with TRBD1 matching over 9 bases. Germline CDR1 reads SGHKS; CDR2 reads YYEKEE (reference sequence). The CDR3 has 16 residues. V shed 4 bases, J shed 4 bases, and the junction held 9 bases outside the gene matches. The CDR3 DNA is TGTGCCAGCAGCCTGAACTACGGGACAGGGTACAATGAGCAGTTCTTC. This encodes CASSLNYGTGYNEQFF.